This T cell receptor beta chain came from a study of blood T cell repertoires in COVID-19. Study as a whole: From T cells, B-cell-depleted T cells, or PBMCs came the material, which was cDNA or gDNA.

Per the authors' pipeline: How many nucleated cells were present was estimated from reference gene primer amplification. TCRdb's copy holds only in-frame clones and misses some; the assay was immunoSEQ multiplex PCR. That table furnishes V, J and clone size, whereas the DNA furnished D and trimming. The data contain over 95,000 clones, more than 80% of them seen just once; the ten biggest clones take up about 10%. CDR1 is MDHEN, CDR2 SYDVKM, per germline. Unmatched junction bases numbered 2, after V lost 5 bases and J lost 0 bases. The CDR3 runs 15 residues. V usage is TRBV28 and J usage is TRBJ1-4, with 8 bases identical to TRBD1. The sequence was collected from a human donor in a cohort sampled during active COVID-19. Sequenced: peripheral blood. The CDR3 bases are TGTGCCAGCAGTAGGACAGGGACAACTAATGAAAAACTGTTTTTT. Translation: CASSRTGTTNEKLFF.